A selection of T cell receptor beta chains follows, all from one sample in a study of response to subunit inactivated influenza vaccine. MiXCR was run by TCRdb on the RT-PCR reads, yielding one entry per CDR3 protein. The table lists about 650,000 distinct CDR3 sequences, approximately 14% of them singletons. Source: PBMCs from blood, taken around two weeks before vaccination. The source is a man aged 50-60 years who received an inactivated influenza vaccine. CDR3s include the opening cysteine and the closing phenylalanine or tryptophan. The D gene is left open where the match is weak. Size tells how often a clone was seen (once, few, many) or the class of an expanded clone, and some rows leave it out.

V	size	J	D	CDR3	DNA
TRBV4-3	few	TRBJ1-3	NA	CASSQEQGTHSGNTIYF	TGCGCCAGCAGCCAGGAGCAGGGGACCCACTCTGGAAACACCATATATTTT
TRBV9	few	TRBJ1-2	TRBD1	CASSVEGSTGGLPNYGYTF	TGTGCCAGCAGCGTAGAAGGGTCGACAGGGGGCCTTCCTAACTATGGCTACACCTTC
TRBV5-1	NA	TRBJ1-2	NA	CASSTAGTDYGYTF	TGCGCCAGCAGCACAGCCGGGACGGACTATGGCTACACCTTC
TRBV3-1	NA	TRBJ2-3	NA	CASSQHPALSTDTQYF	TGTGCCAGCAGCCAACACCCGGCCCTTAGCACAGATACGCAGTATTTT
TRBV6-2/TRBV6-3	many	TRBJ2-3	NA	CASSPGGGADTQYF	TGTGCCAGCAGCCCCGGAGGGGGGGCAGATACGCAGTATTTT
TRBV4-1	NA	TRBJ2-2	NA	CASSQNTGIGNTGELFF	TGCGCCAGCAGCCAAAATACAGGGATCGGGAACACCGGGGAGCTGTTTTTT
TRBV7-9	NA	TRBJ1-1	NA	CASSLQLGTTAEAFF	TGTGCCAGCAGCTTACAGCTTGGCACAACCGCTGAAGCTTTCTTT
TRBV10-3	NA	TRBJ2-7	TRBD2	CAISESIAGGPSYEQYF	TGTGCCATCAGTGAGTCGATCGCGGGAGGGCCCTCCTACGAGCAGTACTTC
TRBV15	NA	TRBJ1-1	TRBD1	CATSRDEQGNEAFF	TGTGCCACCAGCAGAGATGAACAGGGGAATGAAGCTTTCTTT
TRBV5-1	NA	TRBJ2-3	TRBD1	CASSQGQATDTQYF	TGCGCCAGCAGCCAGGGACAGGCCACAGATACGCAGTATTTT
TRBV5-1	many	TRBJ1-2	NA	CASSLPTYHGYTF	TGCGCCAGCAGCTTGCCGACATATCATGGCTACACCTTC
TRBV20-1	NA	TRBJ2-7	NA	CSARVAGGTNEQYF	TGCAGTGCTAGAGTGGCAGGGGGGACTAACGAGCAGTACTTC
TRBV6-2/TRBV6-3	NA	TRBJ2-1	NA	CASSTRDGNYNEQFF	TGTGCCAGCAGCACCCGGGACGGAAACTACAATGAGCAGTTCTTC
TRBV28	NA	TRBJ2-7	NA	CASSRQFYEQYF	TGTGCCAGCAGTCGACAGTTCTACGAGCAGTACTTC
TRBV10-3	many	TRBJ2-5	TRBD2	CAISPRDGAGDQETQYF	TGTGCCATCAGTCCTCGCGACGGGGCGGGAGACCAAGAGACCCAGTACTTC
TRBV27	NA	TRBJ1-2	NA	CASSLGAGEVGNYGYTF	TGTGCCAGCAGTTTAGGTGCAGGGGAAGTCGGTAACTATGGCTACACCTTC
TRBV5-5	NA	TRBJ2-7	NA	CASSLAVGPREQYF	TGTGCCAGCAGCTTGGCCGTAGGGCCTAGGGAGCAGTACTTC
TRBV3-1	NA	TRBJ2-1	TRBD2	CASSQDGGRGEQFF	TGTGCCAGCAGCCAAGACGGCGGGAGGGGTGAGCAGTTCTTC
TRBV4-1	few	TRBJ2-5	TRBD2	CASSSTSGGLFQETQYF	TGCGCCAGCAGCTCAACTAGCGGGGGGCTCTTCCAAGAGACCCAGTACTTC
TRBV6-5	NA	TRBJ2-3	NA	CASSYPGHGTQYF	TGTGCCAGCAGTTACCCAGGACATGGGACGCAGTATTTT
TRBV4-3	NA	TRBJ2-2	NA	CASSQGDQGRPRYVGELFF	TGCGCCAGCAGCCAAGGTGACCAGGGGAGACCCCGATACGTCGGGGAGCTGTTTTTT
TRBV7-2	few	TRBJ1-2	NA	CASRRNSQGYGYTF	TGTGCCAGCAGACGAAATTCACAGGGATATGGCTACACCTTC
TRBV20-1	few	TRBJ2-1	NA	CSARGSASIYNEQFF	TGCAGTGCTAGAGGGTCGGCGTCGATTTACAATGAGCAGTTCTTC
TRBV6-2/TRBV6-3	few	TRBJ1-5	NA	CASSGGPANQPQHF	TGTGCCAGCAGTGGGGGCCCGGCCAATCAGCCCCAGCATTTT